The present T cell receptor (beta chain) was sequenced within a study of shared clonotypes between healthy human individuals. The protocol was immunoSEQ multiplex PCR, while the TCRdb copy is restricted to in-frame clones and leaves out a portion. The sample has a few million clones, around 94% seen once. Trimming left V 5 bases short and J 3 bases short, with 9 bases between. Germline V gives CDR1 SGHVS, CDR2 FQNEAQ. This CDR3 contains 13 residues. This receptor was obtained from a man aged 18 to 29 in good health. The sample was naive CD4+ T cells sorted from blood. Subset reported: CD45RA+ positively selected. This sequence joins TRBV7-8 and TRBJ2-3; D is uncertain. The CDR3 bases are TGTGCCAGCAGCCCACAACCAACAGATACGCAGTATTTT. It translates to CASSPQPTDTQYF.